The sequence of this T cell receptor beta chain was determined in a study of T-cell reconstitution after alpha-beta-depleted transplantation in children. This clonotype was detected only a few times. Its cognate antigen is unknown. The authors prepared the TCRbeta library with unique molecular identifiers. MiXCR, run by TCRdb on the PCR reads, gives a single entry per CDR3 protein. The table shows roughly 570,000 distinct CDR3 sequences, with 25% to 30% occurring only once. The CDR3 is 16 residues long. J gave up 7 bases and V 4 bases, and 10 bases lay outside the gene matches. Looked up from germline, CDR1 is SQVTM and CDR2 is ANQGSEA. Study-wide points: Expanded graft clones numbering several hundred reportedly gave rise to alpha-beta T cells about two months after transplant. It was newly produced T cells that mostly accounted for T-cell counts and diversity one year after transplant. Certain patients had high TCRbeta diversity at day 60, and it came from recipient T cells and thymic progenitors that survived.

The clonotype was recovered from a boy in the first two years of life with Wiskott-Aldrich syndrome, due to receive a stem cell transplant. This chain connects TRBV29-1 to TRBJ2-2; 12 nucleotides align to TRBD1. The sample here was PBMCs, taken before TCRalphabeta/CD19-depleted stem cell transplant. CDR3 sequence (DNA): TGCAGCGTTGGGCATACCGGGACAGGGGGCTTCGGGGAGCTGTTTTTT. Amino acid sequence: CSVGHTGTGGFGELFF.